The rows below give T cell receptor beta chains drawn from one sample of a study of vaccination effects on CD4 cells after COVID-19. Their antigens are not known. Assay used: immunoSEQ multiplex PCR; TCRdb lists only in-frame clones, some missing. The top ten hold under 15% of the sample, which has 25,000 or so clones, about 71% seen once. This specimen was CD4+ T cells from PBMCs cultured with HCoV-OC43 spike peptides, taken before COVID-19 vaccination. The receptor set was obtained from a human donor who received a COVID-19 vaccine. Both conserved end residues are part of each CDR3. A D gene is named only where the DNA matches it firmly. For some rows the clone size is stated as once, few or many, or as a class when expanded; others skip it.

>NA|NA|TRBV9|TRBJ2-3
TGTGCCAGCAGCGTAGAAGGGACTGGCACAGATACGCAGTATTTT
CASSVEGTGTDTQYF
>few|TRBD2|TRBV2|TRBJ2-3
TGTGCCAGCAGTCCTAGGACTAGCGGACGCACAGATACGCAGTATTTT
CASSPRTSGRTDTQYF
>NA|TRBD1|TRBV6-5|TRBJ2-3
TGTGCCAGCAAACGAGGGGGCTTCCCAGATACGCAGTATTTT
CASKRGGFPDTQYF
>once|TRBD1|TRBV5-6|TRBJ2-2
TGTGCCAGCAGCGAGACCGGGACAGCATTCACCGGGGAGCTGTTTTTT
CASSETGTAFTGELFF
>NA|NA|TRBV7-9|TRBJ1-2
TGTGCCAGCAGCTTAAGGGGCCTCGGTAACTATGGCTACACCTTC
CASSLRGLGNYGYTF
>NA|NA|TRBV18|TRBJ2-2
TGTGCCAGCTCACCAGGGTCCGGGGAGCTGTTTTTT
CASSPGSGELFF
>NA|NA|TRBV5-1|TRBJ1-6
TGCGCCAGCAGCCCTACTGACAGAAATTCACCCCTCCACTTT
CASSPTDRNSPLHF
>NA|NA|TRBV2|TRBJ2-3
TGTGCCAGCAGTGGACGGACCACAGATACGCAGTATTTT
CASSGRTTDTQYF
>NA|NA|TRBV9|TRBJ1-6
TGTGCCAGCAGCGCCCACCTCAGCTCCTATAATTCACCCCTCCACTTT
CASSAHLSSYNSPLHF
>NA|TRBD1|TRBV5-1|TRBJ2-7
TGCACCAGCAGCTTGGCTTTGACAGGGGGTCTCAACGAGCAGTACTTC
CTSSLALTGGLNEQYF
>NA|NA|TRBV6-5|TRBJ2-2
TGTGCCGTCGGCCAGGGGGGCAACACCGGGGAGCTGTTTTTT
CAVGQGGNTGELFF
>NA|NA|TRBV6-5|TRBJ2-3
TGTGCCAGCAGTTCGATCCGCACAGATACGCAGTATTTT
CASSSIRTDTQYF
>NA|NA|TRBV5-1|TRBJ2-5
TGCGCCAGCAGCTTGTCACCAGGCAGGGAGACCCAGTACTTC
CASSLSPGRETQYF
>NA|NA|TRBV12-3/TRBV12-4|TRBJ2-7
TGTGCCAGCAGTCTGGACTACGAGCAGTACTTC
CASSLDYEQYF
>once|NA|TRBV5-6|TRBJ2-5
TGTGCCAGCAGGGGGGGCATGGTCCAAGAGACCCAGTACTTC
CASRGGMVQETQYF
>NA|TRBD1|TRBV19|TRBJ1-2
TGTGCCAGTAGCCGGACAGGGGGCATCTATGGCTACACCTTC
CASSRTGGIYGYTF
>NA|NA|TRBV21-1|TRBJ2-3
TGTGCCAGCAGCAGTCTCCGAACATCCAGCACAGATACGCAGTATTTT
CASSSLRTSSTDTQYF
>once|TRBD1|TRBV27|TRBJ2-7
TGTGCCAGCAGTCAACCTCTGGGACAGGGGGCGACGAACGAGCAGTACTTC
CASSQPLGQGATNEQYF
>NA|NA|TRBV2|TRBJ1-5
TGTGCCAGCAGTGTTAGGGGTTTGCAGCCCCAGCATTTT
CASSVRGLQPQHF
>few|NA|TRBV5-6|TRBJ2-5
TGTGCCAGCAGCTCCGCCGGGGGAGAGACCCAGTACTTC
CASSSAGGETQYF
>NA|NA|TRBV6-5|TRBJ2-1
TGTGCCGTGACGGGACAAGGGTATCGGAATGAGCAGTTCTTC
CAVTGQGYRNEQFF
>NA|NA|TRBV10-3|TRBJ2-2
TGTGCCATCAGGGGGGGGACAGCGAACACCGGGGAGCTGTTTTTT
CAIRGGTANTGELFF
>NA|TRBD1|TRBV6-5|TRBJ1-6
TGTGCCAGCAGCTCACAGGGGAATAATTCACCCCTCCACTTT
CASSSQGNNSPLHF
>few|TRBD1|TRBV27|TRBJ1-1
TGTGCCAGCAGTCCCGAGGACAGGGTCCCTGAAGCTTTCTTT
CASSPEDRVPEAFF
>NA|TRBD1|TRBV28|TRBJ1-2
TGTGCCAGCAGCTCGGGACAGGAATTTGGCTACACCTTC
CASSSGQEFGYTF
>few|NA|TRBV13|TRBJ2-3
TGTGCCAGCAGCCAACCCTGGGGAACCTCTAGCACAGATACGCAGTATTTT
CASSQPWGTSSTDTQYF
>few|NA|TRBV19|TRBJ1-1
TGTGCCGCCGGCCCCCAGAACACTGAAGCTTTCTTT
CAAGPQNTEAFF
>few|NA|TRBV2|TRBJ2-7
TGTGCCAGCAGCAAGGACATAGGCGAGCAGTACTTC
CASSKDIGEQYF
>NA|NA|TRBV19|TRBJ1-3
TGTGCCAGTAGTATTGGGGGAACGGGAAACACCATATATTTT
CASSIGGTGNTIYF
>NA|NA|TRBV3-1/TRBV3-2|TRBJ1-2
TGTGCCAGCAGCCAAGGGCCCCGCGCGGGCTACACCTTC
CASSQGPRAGYTF
>few|NA|TRBV19|TRBJ1-1
TGTGCCAGTAGTCACAGGGTAAAGAACACTGAAGCTTTCTTT
CASSHRVKNTEAFF
>few|NA|TRBV4-1|TRBJ2-5
TGCGCCAGCAGCGCACGGACGACAGGGGAGGGGACCCAGTACTTC
CASSARTTGEGTQYF
>NA|TRBD1|TRBV29-1|TRBJ1-6
TGCAGCGCTGGGACAGGTCCGGGTTCACCCCTCCACTTT
CSAGTGPGSPLHF
>NA|TRBD2|TRBV19|TRBJ2-3
TGTGCCAGTAGTAAAGTAGCGGGGGGCGCCAGAGGCACAGATACGCAGTATTTT
CASSKVAGGARGTDTQYF
>NA|TRBD1|TRBV19|TRBJ1-2
TGTGCCAGTAGTGCTCGCCCGGGACAGTCGTACGGCTACACCTTC
CASSARPGQSYGYTF
>medium-sized|TRBD1|TRBV6-6|TRBJ2-5
TGTGCCAGCAGTTACGGACAGGGGACCCTCCAAGAGACCCAGTACTTC
CASSYGQGTLQETQYF
>few|NA|TRBV5-1|TRBJ2-3
TGCGCCAGCAGCTTGGGACAGCCTAACACAGATACGCAGTATTTT
CASSLGQPNTDTQYF
>few|NA|TRBV6-6|TRBJ2-3
TGTGCCAGCAGTTTCCGCGGGGCCGTTTTAGATACGCAGTATTTT
CASSFRGAVLDTQYF
>NA|NA|TRBV12-3/TRBV12-4|TRBJ2-5
TGTGCCAGCAGTTACTATTTATTCGAGACCCAGTACTTC
CASSYYLFETQYF
>NA|NA|TRBV2|TRBJ2-3
TGTGCCAGCAGTGTTGCAGGGAGCACAGATACGCAGTATTTT
CASSVAGSTDTQYF
>NA|TRBD1|TRBV19|TRBJ1-2
TGTGCCAGTCGCGGGACAGTCGCTAACTATGGCTACACCTTC
CASRGTVANYGYTF
>NA|NA|TRBV7-8|TRBJ2-7
TGTGCCAGCAGCGGGGGGGGCTCGGGACTCACCCTGAATAAGTACGAGCAGTACTTC
CASSGGGSGLTLNKYEQYF
>NA|NA|TRBV25-1|TRBJ1-1
TGTGCCAGCAGCCTAAGGTGGGGGTCGGCCACTGAAGCTTTCTTT
CASSLRWGSATEAFF
>few|TRBD1|TRBV7-9|TRBJ2-5
TGTGCCAGCAGCCCAGGGACAGGGGGTATGACCCAGTACTTC
CASSPGTGGMTQYF
>NA|TRBD1|TRBV11-3|TRBJ2-2
TGTGCCAGCAGCGTGACAGGGCCGACCGGGGAGCTGTTTTTT
CASSVTGPTGELFF
>few|TRBD1|TRBV7-9|TRBJ1-2
TGTGCCAGCAGCGAGGGACAGGGTTTGCGGTATGGCTACACCTTC
CASSEGQGLRYGYTF
>NA|NA|TRBV27|TRBJ2-1
TGTGCCAGCAGGGGCTTGGGGTCCGTGTACAATGAGCAGTTCTTC
CASRGLGSVYNEQFF
>NA|NA|TRBV14|TRBJ1-6
TGTGCCAGCAGCCACCGCCGGGACTTTAATTCACCCCTCCACTTT
CASSHRRDFNSPLHF
>NA|NA|TRBV10-3|TRBJ1-4
TGTGCCATCAGAGAGAAGGGACTTAATGAAAAACTGTTTTTT
CAIREKGLNEKLFF
>NA|NA|TRBV6-6|TRBJ1-1
TGTGCCAGCAGTTACGGGCTGGGGACTGAAGCTTTCTTT
CASSYGLGTEAFF
>NA|NA|TRBV5-1|TRBJ2-3
TGCGCCAGCAGCTTGGGTGGCACAGATACGCAGTATTTT
CASSLGGTDTQYF